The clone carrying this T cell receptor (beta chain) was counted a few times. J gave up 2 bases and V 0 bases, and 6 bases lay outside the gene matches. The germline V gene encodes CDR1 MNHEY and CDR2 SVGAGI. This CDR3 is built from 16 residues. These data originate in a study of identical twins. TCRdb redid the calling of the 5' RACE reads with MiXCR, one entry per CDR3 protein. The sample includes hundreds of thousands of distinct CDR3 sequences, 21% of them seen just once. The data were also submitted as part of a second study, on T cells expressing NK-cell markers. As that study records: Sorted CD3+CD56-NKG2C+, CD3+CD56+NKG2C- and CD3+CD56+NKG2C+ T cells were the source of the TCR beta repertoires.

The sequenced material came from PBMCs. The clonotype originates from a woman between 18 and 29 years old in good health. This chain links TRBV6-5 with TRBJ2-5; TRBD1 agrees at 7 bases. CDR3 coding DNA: TGTGCCAGCAGTTACTCGCCGGCAGGGGGACAAGAGACCCAGTACTTC. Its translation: CASSYSPAGGQETQYF.